This TCR beta chain comes out of a study of technical replicates of blood from several donors. Produced via immunoSEQ multiplex PCR; TCRdb's table is partial and in-frame only. Among approximately 82,000 clones listed, 94% were seen once. The V end lost 3 bases, the J end lost 8 bases, and 22 bases lay between the germline ends. The V gene's germline CDR1 is KGHSH and CDR2 LQKENI. This CDR3 comprises 16 residues. The receptor's source is a human donor in good health. The J gene is TRBJ1-2, the V gene TRBV18; no reliable D call. Sequencing was done on a sample of T cells isolated from PBMCs. The CDR3 DNA reads as TGTGCCAGCTCACCCCAGGAGGGCAGCCGCTCGGGAGGCTACACCTTC. It encodes CASSPQEGSRSGGYTF.